This TCR beta chain stems from a study of Ad26.COV2.S vaccination and SARS-CoV-2 variants. General observations from the study: Vaccinated individuals (as opposed to placebo recipients) had higher spike-specific TCR breadth.

Treatment noted: over 15 received Ad26.COV2.S at low or high dose, single or two shots; roughly 5 received placebo; per-sample allocation not given. The investigators took samples on day 63 after the first vaccine or placebo injection. Deletions cut 5 bases from V and 7 bases from J, with 12 bases between. This CDR3 comprises 13 residues. Germline values: CDR1 SNHLY, CDR2 FYNNEI. As for this clone: Its antigen remains unknown.

Data came from immunoSEQ multiplex PCR; TCRdb stores just in-frame clones and leaves some out. The sample lists 300,000 to 500,000 clones; approximately 91% were seen once. The sequence came from a person between 18 and 60 years old who received the Ad26.COV2.S COVID-19 vaccine or a placebo. The V call is TRBV2, the J call TRBJ1-5; D gene uncertain. The sample here was peripheral blood, taken in a trial of Ad26.COV2.S vaccine versus placebo. The CDR3 nucleotides read TGTGCCAGCAGTTTGGCAAGGATGCAGCCCCAGCATTTT. Its translation is CASSLARMQPQHF.